This T cell receptor beta chain was sequenced for a study of blood T cell repertoires in COVID-19. Study overall: Whether acute or convalescent, the COVID-19 samples came from the United States, Italy and Spain. T cells, B-cell-depleted T cells, or PBMCs supplied cDNA or gDNA.

CDR1 is SEHNR, CDR2 FQNEAQ, per germline (reference sequence). The CDR3 is 18 residues long. The V and J ends lost 5 bases and 0 bases respectively, with 20 bases between them. Method: immunoSEQ multiplex PCR; TCRdb's copy keeps in-frame clones and lacks some. The sample records 650,000 to 800,000 clones, about 87% being singletons. The receptor was isolated from a woman between 18 and 30 years old with acute or convalescent COVID-19. The sample consisted of peripheral blood. The rearrangement joins TRBV7-9 to TRBJ1-5; D may be TRBD1 (5 bases). CDR3 DNA sequence: TGTGCCAGCAGCCCGTTGGGGGGACGAGTCTATAGCAATCAGCCCCAGCATTTT. Translating it yields CASSPLGGRVYSNQPQHF.